The following is a T cell receptor beta chain sequence with its context. The antigen is unknown. The length of the CDR3 is 16 residues. J was trimmed by 0 bases and V by 0 bases; bases with no gene match: 3. CDR1 and CDR2 (germline): MNHEY, SMNVEV (reference sequence). The source of the sample is a study of T cell responses to AZD1222 COVID-19 vaccine. Overall study results and limits: Seropositivity was recorded at baseline in only 6 or 7 AZD1222 recipients. The reported proportion of spike-specific TCRs targeting unmutated variant regions was nearly half. Clonal diversity was possibly underestimated, and the donors were mostly white British, with more females. Repertoires were obtained solely post-peak T cell response.

Produced via immunoSEQ multiplex PCR; TCRdb's table is partial and in-frame only. The data show 200,000 or so clones, 90% to 95% seen once. Sequenced here: peripheral blood, sampled on day 0 of AZD1222 vaccination. The V call is TRBV27, the J call TRBJ2-7; 9 nucleotides match TRBD2. This receptor was taken from an adult in good health. The CDR3, as DNA: TGTGCCAGCAGTTTATCCTTTAGCGGGAGCTCCTACGAGCAGTACTTC. It is translated as CASSLSFSGSSYEQYF.